This T cell receptor beta chain was recorded in a study of OX40 agonist ivuxolimab in advanced cancers. Study overall: The dose of intravenous ivuxolimab that patients received every 2 weeks ranged from 0.01 to 10 mg/kg.

On this clone: Its specificity is not known.

This table comes from immunoSEQ multiplex PCR, and its TCRdb copy is limited to in-frame clones, with some not included. The sample includes about 68,000 clones, approximately 91% of them seen just once. Whole-study results and caveats: CD4+ and CD8+ T cells in blood underwent clonal expansion by week 6 at 0.1 to 3.0 mg/kg. Expanded peripheral T cells had an undetermined antigen specificity. The average count of expanded clones was higher among CD8+ T cells than among CD4+.

Germline V gene lookup returns CDR1 WNHNN and CDR2 SYGVQD (reference sequence). The CDR3 totals 14 residues. Unmatched junction bases numbered 8, after V lost 6 bases and J lost 3 bases. V and J are TRBV10-1 and TRBJ2-7, with TRBD1 matching over 7 bases. Sequences were derived from CD4+ or CD8+ T cells sorted from blood, sampled in a trial of the OX40 agonist ivuxolimab. This sequence originates from an adult with an advanced solid tumor such as melanoma, head and neck, liver or kidney cancer. This CDR3 is CASRDRDRSYEQYF. Written as DNA, the CDR3 is TGCGCCAGCAGAGACCGGGACAGAAGCTACGAGCAGTACTTC.